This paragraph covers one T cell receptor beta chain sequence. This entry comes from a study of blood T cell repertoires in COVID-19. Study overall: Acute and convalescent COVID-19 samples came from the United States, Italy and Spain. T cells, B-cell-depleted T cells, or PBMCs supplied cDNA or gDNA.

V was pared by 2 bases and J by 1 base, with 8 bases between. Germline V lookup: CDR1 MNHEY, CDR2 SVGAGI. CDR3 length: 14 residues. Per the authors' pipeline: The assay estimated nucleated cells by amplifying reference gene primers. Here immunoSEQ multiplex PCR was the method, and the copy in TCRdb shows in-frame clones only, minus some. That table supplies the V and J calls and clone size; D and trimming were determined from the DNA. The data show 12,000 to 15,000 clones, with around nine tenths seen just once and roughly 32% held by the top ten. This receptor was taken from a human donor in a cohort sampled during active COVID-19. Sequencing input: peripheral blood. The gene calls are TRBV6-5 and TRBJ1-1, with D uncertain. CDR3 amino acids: CASSYRGPNTEAFF. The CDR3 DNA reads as TGTGCCAGCAGTTACCGCGGGCCGAACACTGAAGCTTTCTTT.